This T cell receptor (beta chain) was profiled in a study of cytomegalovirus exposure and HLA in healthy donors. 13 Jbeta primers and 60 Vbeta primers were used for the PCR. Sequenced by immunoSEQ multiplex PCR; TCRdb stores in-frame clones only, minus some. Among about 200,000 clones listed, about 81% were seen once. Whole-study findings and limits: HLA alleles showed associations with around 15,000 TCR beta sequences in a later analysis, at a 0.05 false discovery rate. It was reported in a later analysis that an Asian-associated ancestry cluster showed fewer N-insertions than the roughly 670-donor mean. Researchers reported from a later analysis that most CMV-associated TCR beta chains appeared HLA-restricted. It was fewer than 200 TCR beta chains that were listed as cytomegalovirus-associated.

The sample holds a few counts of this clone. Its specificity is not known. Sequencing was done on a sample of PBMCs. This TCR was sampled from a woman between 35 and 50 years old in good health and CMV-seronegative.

The CDR3 sequence is CAISGDRAAGYTF. The DNA of the CDR3 is TGTGCCATCAGTGGAGACAGGGCGGCTGGCTACACCTTC. This rearrangement joins TRBV10-3 to TRBJ1-2; TRBD1 aligns across 7 bases. The V gene's germline CDR1 is ENHRY and CDR2 SYGVKD. This CDR3 is 13 amino acids long. Unmatched junction bases numbered 6, after V lost 4 bases and J lost 7 bases.